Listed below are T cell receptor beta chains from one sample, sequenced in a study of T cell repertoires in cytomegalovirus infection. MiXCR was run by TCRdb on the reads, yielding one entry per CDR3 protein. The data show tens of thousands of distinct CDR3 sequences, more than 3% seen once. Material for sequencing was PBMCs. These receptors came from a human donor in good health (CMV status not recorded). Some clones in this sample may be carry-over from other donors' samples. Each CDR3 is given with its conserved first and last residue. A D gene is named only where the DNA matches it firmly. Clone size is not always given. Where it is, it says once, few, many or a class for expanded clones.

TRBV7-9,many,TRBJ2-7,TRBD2,CASSYSGGAPEEQYF,TGTGCCAGCAGCTATAGCGGGGGCGCCCCGGAGGAGCAGTACTTC
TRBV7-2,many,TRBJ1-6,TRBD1,CASRQGDRASPLHF,TGTGCCAGCAGACAGGGGGACAGGGCTTCACCCCTCCACTTT
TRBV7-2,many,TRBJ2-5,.,CASSLVGRFQETQYF,TGTGCCAGCAGCTTAGTGGGGAGGTTCCAAGAGACCCAGTACTTC
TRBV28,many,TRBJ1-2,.,CASNDPVDHGYTF,TGTGCCAGCAACGATCCCGTGGACCATGGCTACACCTTC
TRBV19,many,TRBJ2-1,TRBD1,CASSSATGTDEQFF,TGTGCCAGTAGTTCCGCGACAGGGACAGATGAGCAGTTCTTC
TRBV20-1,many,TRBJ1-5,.,CSATQGGGNQPQHF,TGCAGTGCTACACAAGGGGGAGGCAATCAGCCCCAGCATTTT
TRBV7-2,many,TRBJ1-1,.,CASSRVAGAAEAFF,TGTGCCAGCAGCAGAGTGGCGGGGGCAGCCGAAGCTTTCTTT
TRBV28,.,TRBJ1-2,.,CASLLGGGEEGYGSTF,TGTGCCAGCCTTTTGGGCGGGGGGGAAGAGGGCTATGGGTCCACCTTC
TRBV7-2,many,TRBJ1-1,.,CASSSRDPGLAEAFF,TGTGCCAGCAGCTCTCGGGATCCGGGTTTAGCTGAAGCTTTCTTT
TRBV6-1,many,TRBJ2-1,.,CASSARRSIQEQFF,TGTGCCAGCAGTGCGCGCCGGTCCATTCAGGAGCAGTTCTTC
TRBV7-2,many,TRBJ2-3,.,CASSSGTSADTQYF,TGTGCCAGCAGTTCCGGGACGAGCGCAGATACGCAGTATTTT
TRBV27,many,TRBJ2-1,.,CATSTFIRNNNEQFF,TGTGCCACCTCTACCTTTATAAGAAACAACAATGAGCAGTTCTTC
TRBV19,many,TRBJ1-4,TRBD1,CASQNRQGINEKLFF,TGTGCCAGCCAAAACCGACAGGGAATTAATGAAAAACTGTTTTTT
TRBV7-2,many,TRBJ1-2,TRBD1,CASRRTGLDYGYTF,TGTGCCAGCAGGAGGACAGGGCTAGACTATGGCTACACCTTC